The 13 T cell receptor beta chains below were found in one sample sequenced in a study of beta chain features in type 1 diabetes. Of the isolated RNA, all was reverse transcribed, and so the sequenced material was expressed TCRB transcripts. Here immunoSEQ multiplex PCR was the method, and the copy in TCRdb shows in-frame clones only, minus some. The table includes about 250,000 clones, roughly an eighth detected once. The material sequenced was naive CD4+ T cells from blood. The receptor source for this set is a woman aged 40 to 50 in good health.

This clone has just a few counts. The chain uses TRBV5-8 and TRBJ2-5; 10 nucleotides match TRBD1. The ends lost 3 bases at V and 7 bases at J; junction bases unmatched: 6. From germline, CDR1 is SGHTS and CDR2 YDEGEE. CDR3 length: 14 amino acids. CDR3 DNA sequence: TGTGCCAGCAGCTCTAAAGGACAGGGGGGGACCCAGTACTTC. As protein: CASSSKGQGGTQYF.

V gene TRBV6-5 combines with J gene TRBJ1-2, with a possible D match to TRBD1 (6 bases). The CDR3 contains 14 residues. Germline values: CDR1 MNHEY, CDR2 SVGAGI. V lost 4 bases and J lost 2, with 11 bases in between. Here the CDR3 reads CASSSGQPNYGYTF. DNA for the CDR3: TGTGCCAGCAGTTCCGGACAGCCCAACTATGGCTACACCTTC.

The table lists this clone with a few counts. V and J are TRBV18 and TRBJ1-1; maybe TRBD1 (6 bases). CDR1 KGHSH and CDR2 LQKENI come from the germline V gene. This CDR3 region has 14 residues. V gave up 4 bases and J gave up 4 bases, with 13 bases separating them. The CDR3 region is CASSLKTGSTEAFF. As DNA, the CDR3 is TGTGCCAGCTCACTTAAGACAGGTTCCACTGAAGCTTTCTTT.

The chain joins TRBV5-1 to TRBJ2-5; 11 nucleotides align to TRBD2. The germline V gene encodes CDR1 SGHRS and CDR2 YFSETQ. V trimming: 4 bases; J trimming: 0 bases; junction bases outside the gene matches: 2. The CDR3 loop spans 15 amino acids. The CDR3 loop is CASSLAGGNQETQYF. CDR3 coding DNA: TGCGCCAGCAGCCTAGCGGGGGGAAACCAAGAGACCCAGTACTTC.

This clone was seen more than once but under ten times. The chain couples TRBV25-1 to TRBJ2-2; 10 bases agree with TRBD2. The CDR3 extends over 17 amino acids. The V gene's germline CDR1 is MGHDK and CDR2 SYGVNS. V trimming: 4 bases; J trimming: 3 bases; junction bases outside the gene matches: 8. The CDR3 spells CASSGVAGGRDTGELFF. CDR3 coding DNA: TGTGCCAGCAGTGGGGTAGCGGGGGGACGGGACACCGGGGAGCTGTTTTTT.

This clone has more than one count but fewer than ten. Different DNA sequences within this sample yield the same CDR3. The CDR3: CASRGQGHQPQHF. The CDR3 DNA is TGTGCCAGCAGGGGACAGGGGCATCAGCCCCAGCATTTT. The chain links TRBV2 to TRBJ1-5; 10 bases line up with TRBD1. In germline, CDR1 is SNHLY, CDR2 FYNNEI. V lost 6 bases and J lost 5; bases outside the gene matches: 1. The CDR3 spans 13 residues.

This clone was seen a few times. This chain links TRBV29-1 with TRBJ2-5; 9 nucleotides align to TRBD1. V was clipped by 5 bases and J by 2 bases; unmatched bases: 9. CDR1 SQVTM and CDR2 ANQGSEA come from the germline V gene. CDR3 length: 15 amino acids. In DNA form, the CDR3 reads TGCAGCGTTCGCACCCGGGACAGGGTTCAAGAGACCCAGTACTTC. It is translated as CSVRTRDRVQETQYF. The complete variable domain, with remaining parts taken from reference TRBV29-1 and TRBJ2-5, reads SAVISQKPSRDICQRGTSLTIQCQVDSQVTMMFWYRQQPGQSLTLIATANQGSEATYESGFVIDKFPISRPNLTFSTLTVSNMSPEDSSIYLCSVRTRDRVQETQYFGPGTRLLVL.

A few counts support this clone. V is TRBV6-4 and J is TRBJ1-5; 10 nucleotides line up with TRBD1. Trimming took 6 bases from V and 5 from J; bases not matched to a gene: 7. Germline CDR1 reads MRHNA; CDR2 reads SNTAGT. The CDR3 is 15 residues long. The CDR3 DNA reads as TGTGCCAGCAGAGGACCGGGACAGGGGTATCAGCCCCAGCATTTT. Translation: CASRGPGQGYQPQHF.

Remarks on this clone: The same CDR3 also results from other DNA sequences found in this sample. The DNA of the CDR3 is TGTGCCAGCAGCTTAGTCGGGAGTTCCACAGATACGCAGTATTTT. Translating it yields CASSLVGSSTDTQYF. V is TRBV11-2 and J is TRBJ2-3, with D possibly being TRBD2 (6 bases). The CDR3 is 15 residues long. Germline lookup yields CDR1 SGHAT and CDR2 FQNNGV. Deletions cut 1 base from V and 2 bases from J, with 10 bases between.

This clone occurred a few times. This CDR3 is also generated by other DNA sequences in the sample. V and J are TRBV7-9 and TRBJ2-1; D uncertain. The CDR3 runs 15 residues. Deletions cut 0 bases from V and 0 bases from J, with 6 bases between. Germline V gene lookup returns CDR1 SEHNR and CDR2 FQNEAQ (reference sequence). The DNA for the CDR3 is TGTGCCAGCAGCTTAGCGGCCCGCTCCTACAATGAGCAGTTCTTC. This codes for CASSLAARSYNEQFF.

V and J are TRBV15 and TRBJ2-6; D uncertain. V gave up 3 bases and J gave up 4 bases, with 4 bases separating them. The CDR3 totals 13 residues. The germline V gene has CDR1 LNHNV and CDR2 YYDKDF (reference sequence). CDR3: CATSRAGANVLTF. The CDR3 nucleotides read TGTGCCACCAGCAGGGCAGGGGCCAACGTCCTGACTTTC.

This chain links TRBV6-1 with TRBJ2-2; D is possibly TRBD1 (6 bases). CDR1 is MNHNS and CDR2 is SASEGT in the germline V gene. This CDR3 is 15 amino acids long. V was pared by 5 bases and J by 0 bases, with 10 bases between. For the CDR3, the DNA is TGTGCCAGCAGTTCCGGGACATCGAACACCGGGGAGCTGTTTTTT. It yields the protein CASSSGTSNTGELFF.

This clone was seen a handful of times. The chain employs TRBV14 and TRBJ1-2; 7 nucleotides agree with TRBD1. Trimming removed 1 base from V and 0 bases from J; junction bases left unmatched: 8. Germline lookup yields CDR1 SGHDN and CDR2 FVKESK. The CDR3 consists of 17 residues. CDR3 in DNA: TGTGCCAGCAGCCAAGGGGCCGGGACAGTTACTAACTATGGCTACACCTTC. Its protein is CASSQGAGTVTNYGYTF.